Below, one T cell receptor (beta chain) is given with its context. Distinct nucleotide sequences in the sample also encode this CDR3. This sample stems from a study of shared clonotypes between healthy human individuals. The data were produced by immunoSEQ multiplex PCR, yet TCRdb's version contains in-frame clones alone and is incomplete. The data hold about 1.1 million clones, with approximately 80% observed a single time. V lost 2 bases, J lost 4 bases, and 9 bases lay in between. Germline CDR1 is SGHNT and CDR2 is YENEEA. The CDR3 contains 14 residues. The chain links TRBV11-3 to TRBJ2-1; a possible D gene is TRBD1 (6 bases). Specimen: memory CD4+ T cells from PBMCs. Subset of the sample: CD45RA-negative fraction. The origin of this receptor is a man aged 18-30 years in good health. Some clones in this sample may be carry-over from other donors' samples. CDR3 protein: CASSLRTGYNEQFF. In DNA form, the CDR3 reads TGTGCCAGCAGCTTAAGAACAGGGTACAATGAGCAGTTCTTC.